The sequence of this T cell receptor beta chain was determined in a study of T cells in localized non-small cell lung cancer (dated by TCRdb to about 2020). For the study in its entirety: T cell repertoires of about 230 early-stage NSCLC patients were analyzed, with tumors being compared against uninvolved tumor-adjacent lungs. The cohort consisted of around 250 treatment-naive NSCLC patients whose localized lung tumors had been resected. Of the NSCLC patients, around 130 were male and around 99 were female, and the mean age was approximately 66 years.

This clone was recorded once. Its antigen is still unknown. Base qualities are not recorded, but no much larger clone differs from it by a single base. After removal of 6 bases from V and 0 bases from J, the junction retains 9 bases not matched to a gene. From a lookup of the germline V gene (reference sequence), CDR1 and CDR2 are WNHNN and SYGVQD. Counted from cysteine to phenylalanine, this CDR3 has 17 amino acids. The CDR3 DNA has 51 bases and is translated from base 1. At diagnosis, peripheral blood, uninvolved tumor-adjacent lung and tumor were collected and stored as a combination of fresh-frozen and FFPE material. Blood samples were analyzed as peripheral blood mononuclear cells for TCR repertoire profiling. General study outcomes and caveats: Multi-region tumor sequencing was not performed, so intratumor heterogeneity could not be excluded. The highest T cell clonality was observed in uninvolved tumor-adjacent lung, where clonality exceeded that of tumor, suggesting that antigenic responses were more focused in uninvolved tumor-adjacent lung. Of the top 100 tumor clones, a median of roughly 53 were detected in paired uninvolved adjacent lung; 28 were also among that lung's top 100. Longer overall survival was associated with higher blood T cell density, whereas shorter survival was associated with higher adjacent-lung clonality. Because the study design was exploratory, TCR variables were selected using unadjusted p-values without false-discovery rate correction.

TCR beta CDR3 regions were sequenced from DNA using the immunoSEQ Assay. In the original analysis: T cell density was computed as TCR beta template counts normalized to usable DNA estimated by amplifying housekeeping genes. Using the preseqR package, richness was estimated by extrapolating to 120,000 templates for tissue samples and 400,000 templates for PBMC samples. Clonality was calculated as one minus Pielou's evenness. Differential abundance testing on productive amino-acid clonotypes, with a minimum total count of 5 and an alpha of 0.1, was used to identify tissue-enriched TCRs. The Jaccard Index and the Morisita Overlap Index were used to quantify repertoire overlap between compartments. GLIPH grouped TCR beta CDR3s together with public tetramer-defined viral CDR3s, and a viral motif had to include at least three viral sequences and show V-gene enrichment. TCRdb took this table from immuneACCESS and kept in-frame rearrangements with V and J called. Such tables lack part of the clones; where checked against another copy, unresolved V genes explain under half of the gap, and the rest is unexplained. V and J calls plus clone size are reproduced from that table; the DNA served to infer D and trimming. The table for this sample lists fewer than 95,000 clones; approximately 91% of them were counted only once. The ten largest clones take up approximately 4% of the sample.

The sample was PBMCs, taken before any cancer treatment. The clonotype was recovered from a woman aged 40-69 years with stage II squamous cell lung carcinoma. In this chain, TRBV10-1 is recombined with TRBJ2-1, and 9 junction bases match TRBD2. The CDR3 is CASSPRREGRSYNEQFF. In nucleotide form, the sequence is TGCGCCAGCAGCCCCCGGCGGGAGGGGCGCTCCTACAATGAGCAGTTCTTC.